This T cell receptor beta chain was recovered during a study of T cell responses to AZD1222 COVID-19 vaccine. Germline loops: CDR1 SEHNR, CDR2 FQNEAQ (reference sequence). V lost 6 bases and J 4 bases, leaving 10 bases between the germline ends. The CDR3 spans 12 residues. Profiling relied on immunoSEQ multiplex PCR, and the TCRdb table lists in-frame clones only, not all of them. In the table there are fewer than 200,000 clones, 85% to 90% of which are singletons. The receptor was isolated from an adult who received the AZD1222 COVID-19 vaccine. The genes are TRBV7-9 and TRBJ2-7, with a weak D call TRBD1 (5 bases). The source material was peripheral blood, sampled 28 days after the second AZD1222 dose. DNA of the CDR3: TGTGCCAGCAGTCGACAGCCTTACGAGCAGTACTTC. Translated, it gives CASSRQPYEQYF.